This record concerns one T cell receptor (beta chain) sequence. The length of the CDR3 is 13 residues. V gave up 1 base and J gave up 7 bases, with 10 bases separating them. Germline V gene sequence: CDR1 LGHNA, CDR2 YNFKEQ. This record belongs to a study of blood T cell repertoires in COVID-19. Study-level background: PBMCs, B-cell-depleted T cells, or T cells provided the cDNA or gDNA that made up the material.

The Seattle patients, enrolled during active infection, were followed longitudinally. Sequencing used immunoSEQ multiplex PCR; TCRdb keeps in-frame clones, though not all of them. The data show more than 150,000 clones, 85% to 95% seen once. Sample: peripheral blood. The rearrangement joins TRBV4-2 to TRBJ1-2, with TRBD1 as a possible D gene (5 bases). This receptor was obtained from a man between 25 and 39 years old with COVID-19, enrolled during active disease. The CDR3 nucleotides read TGTGCCAGCAGCCAAGCGCAGGGCACTGGCTACACCTTC. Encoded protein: CASSQAQGTGYTF.